This TCR beta chain was observed in a study of T cells after yellow fever vaccination. Across the whole study: In the case of low-cell-number fractions, SMART-Seq v4 Ultra Low Input was used for preparation. Overall study results and limits: By day 5 rather than day 15, the secondary response had peaked, though it was weaker.

Generation of TCR cDNA used 5'RACE template switching (which added a universal primer site and UMIs). From the 5' RACE reads, TCRdb called clonotypes with MiXCR, one entry per CDR3 protein. This sample has approximately 85,000 distinct CDR3 sequences, with 10% to 15% found just once. CDR1 LNHDA and CDR2 SQIVND come from the germline V gene (reference sequence). This CDR3 is built from 14 residues. Trimming pared 6 bases from V and 1 base from J, leaving 12 bases between. This TCR came from a man aged 18 to 30 who received the YFV17D yellow fever vaccine. The V gene is TRBV19, the J gene TRBJ1-1; D is perhaps TRBD1 (6 bases). Sequenced here: CD8+ T cells not binding an NS4B(214-222) dextramer, sorted from PBMCs, sampled roughly 23 days after the first yellow fever vaccination. CDR3 sequence reads: CASRTRTANTEAFF. The CDR3 nucleotides read TGTGCCAGTAGAACCCGGACAGCGAACACTGAAGCTTTCTTT.